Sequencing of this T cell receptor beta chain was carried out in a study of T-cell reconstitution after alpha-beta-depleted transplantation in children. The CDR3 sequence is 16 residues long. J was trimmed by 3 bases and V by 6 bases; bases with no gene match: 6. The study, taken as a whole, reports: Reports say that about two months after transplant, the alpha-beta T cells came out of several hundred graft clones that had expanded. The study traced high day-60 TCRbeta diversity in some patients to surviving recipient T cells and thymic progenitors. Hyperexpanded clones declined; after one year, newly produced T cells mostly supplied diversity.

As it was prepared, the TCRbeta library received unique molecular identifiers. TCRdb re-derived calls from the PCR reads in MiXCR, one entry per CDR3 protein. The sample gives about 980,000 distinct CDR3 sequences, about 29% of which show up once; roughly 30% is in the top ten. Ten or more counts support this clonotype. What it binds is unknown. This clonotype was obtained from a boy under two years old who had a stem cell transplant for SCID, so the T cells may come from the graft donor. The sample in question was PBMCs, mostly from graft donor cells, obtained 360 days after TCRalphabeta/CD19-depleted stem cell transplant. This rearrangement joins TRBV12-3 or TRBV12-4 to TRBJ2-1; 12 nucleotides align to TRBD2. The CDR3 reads CASSQMTSGGYNEQFF. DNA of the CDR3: TGTGCCAGCAGCCAAATGACTAGCGGGGGCTACAATGAGCAGTTCTTC.